This T cell receptor beta chain was profiled in a study of graft-versus-host responses after intestinal transplantation. Looking at the study overall: Isolated intestinal, liver-intestinal, or multivisceral transplants were what recipients had. Induction using anti-thymocyte globulin, followed by tacrolimus and steroids for 2 to 4 years, was given to all recipients.

The V gene's germline CDR1 is LNHDA and CDR2 SQIVND (reference sequence). The CDR3 sequence is 17 residues long. V lost 0 bases and J lost 2; bases outside the gene matches: 5. Study conclusions and caveats: An association linked early post-transplant HvG declines with peak circulating GvH clone levels. Within allografts, high graft-versus-host to host-versus-graft clonal ratios were seen among patients with graft-donor T cell macrochimerism.

Worth noting for this clone: As yet, its antigen is unknown.

Produced via immunoSEQ multiplex PCR; TCRdb's table is partial and in-frame only. The repertoire consists of around 30,000 clones, with around 92% occurring once and the leading ten covering roughly 0.72%. The sequence was collected from a human patient who received an intestinal transplant, so some T cells may come from the graft donor. The chain joins TRBV19 to TRBJ2-1; the match to TRBD2 covers 9 bases. The material sequenced was PBMCs, taken 66 days after intestinal transplant. This chain's CDR3 is CASSIDLSGGTYNEQFF. The DNA for the CDR3 is TGTGCCAGTAGTATAGATTTAAGCGGGGGGACCTACAATGAGCAGTTCTTC.